Listed here are 16 T cell receptor beta chains from one sample, sequenced in a study of neurological immune-mediated disorders. Each CDR3 protein is one row after TCRdb ran MiXCR on the 5' RACE reads. The sample yields about 48,000 distinct CDR3 sequences, more than 5% seen once. The sample taken for sequencing was CD4+ T cells from blood. Every receptor here comes from a young woman with multiple sclerosis.

The chain employs TRBV11-3 and TRBJ2-3; no reliable D call. Trimming took off 6 bases at V and 1 base at J, with 2 bases between the two ends. The CDR3 covers 11 residues. Germline assignment: CDR1 SGHNT and CDR2 YENEEA. CDR3 residues: CASSRTDTQYF. For the CDR3, the DNA is TGTGCCAGCAGTCGCACAGATACGCAGTATTTT.

A word on this clonotype: The germline gene is not matched at one end of the junction; a read error may be the cause. The chain carries TRBV12-3 or TRBV12-4 and TRBJ1-2, with D perhaps matching TRBD1 (5 bases). The CDR3 loop spans 14 amino acids. The CDR3 DNA reads as TGTGCCAGCACCAAGAGGCGGGGGAACTATGGCAACGCCTTC. Amino acids: CASTKRRGNYGNAF.

This clonotype was detected ten times or more. The V and J genes are TRBV20-1 and TRBJ2-5; D may be TRBD1 or TRBD2 (6 bases each). CDR3 length: 14 amino acids. V dropped 1 base and J dropped 2 bases, with 11 bases sitting between them. Germline V CDR1 and CDR2: DFQATT, SNEGSKA (reference sequence). For the CDR3, the DNA is TGCAGTGCTAGAGTGTCGGGGGCACAAGAGACCCAGTACTTC. Residues: CSARVSGAQETQYF.

This clonotype was observed many times. The chain has TRBV20-1 and TRBJ1-5; TRBD1 aligns across 10 bases. This CDR3 region has 14 residues. V lost 1 base to trimming and J lost 7 bases; unmatched junction nucleotides: 4. Germline V gene data show CDR1 as DFQATT and CDR2 as SNEGSKA (reference sequence). CDR3 sequence reads: CSARGPDRGQPQHF. The CDR3 DNA reads TGCAGTGCTAGAGGCCCGGACAGGGGGCAGCCCCAGCATTTT.

This clonotype was observed many times. The V and J genes are TRBV5-1 and TRBJ2-3, with D possibly being TRBD1 (5 bases). Germline V gene data show CDR1 as SGHRS and CDR2 as YFSETQ. The CDR3 has 14 amino acids. Trimming took off 0 bases at V and 8 bases at J, with 13 bases between the two ends. CDR3 region: CASSLGSGLATQYF. Here the CDR3 DNA reads TGCGCCAGCAGCTTGGGCTCAGGGTTGGCTACGCAGTATTTT. Together with reference TRBV5-1 and TRBJ2-3, the CDR3 gives the full variable domain: KAGVTQTPRYLIKTRGQQVTLSCSPISGHRSVSWYQQTPGQGLQFLFEYFSETQRNKGNFPGRFSGRQFSNSRSEMNVSTLELGDSALYLCASSLGSGLATQYFGPGTRLTVL.

This clonotype is a singleton in its sample. The gene calls are TRBV18 and TRBJ1-1, with D maybe TRBD1 (5 bases). This CDR3 contains 15 residues. Trimming took off 3 bases at V and 6 bases at J, with 17 bases between the two ends. The germline V gene encodes CDR1 KGHSH and CDR2 LQKENI. CDR3 protein: CASSPPGLLKAEAFF. The CDR3 DNA reads TGTGCCAGCTCACCCCCGGGACTCCTTAAGGCTGAAGCTTTCTTT.

In its sample, this clonotype was seen a few times. The chain recombines TRBV19 with TRBJ1-5; D gene ambiguous. Trimming removed 6 bases at V and 2 bases at J, with 14 bases between. The germline gives CDR1 LNHDA, CDR2 SQIVND (reference sequence). This CDR3 comprises 15 residues. CDR3 residues: CASSPAGGRNQPQHF. The CDR3 DNA reads as TGTGCCAGTAGCCCAGCAGGAGGACGCAATCAGCCCCAGCATTTT.

This clonotype has at least ten counts. The V gene is TRBV29-1, the J gene TRBJ1-1, with D unclear. The CDR3 extends over 13 amino acids. V was cut by 8 bases and J by 1 base, with 14 bases left in between. Looked up from germline, CDR1 is SQVTM and CDR2 is ANQGSEA. Here the CDR3 reads CSTKQVGNTEAFF. For the CDR3, the DNA is TGCAGCACTAAGCAGGTTGGGAACACTGAAGCTTTCTTT.

This clonotype has ten or more counts. Here the CDR3 reads CSVRDRVYYTF. The CDR3 coding sequence is TGCTCTGTCCGGGACAGGGTATACTACACCTTC. This sequence joins TRBV29-1 and TRBJ1-2; TRBD1 aligns across 9 bases. The CDR3 extends over 11 amino acids. Germline values: CDR1 SQVTM, CDR2 ANQGSEA. Looking up the rest from reference TRBV29-1 and TRBJ1-2 gives the full variable domain: SAVISQKPSRDICQRGTSLTIQCQVDSQVTMMFWYRQQPGQSLTLIATANQGSEATYESGFVIDKFPISRPNLTFSTLTVSNMSPEDSSIYLCSVRDRVYYTFGSGTRLTVV.

This clonotype was seen many times. V is TRBV28 and J is TRBJ1-5; D unresolved. Germline V lookup: CDR1 MDHEN, CDR2 SYDVKM. This CDR3 has 15 residues. The germline V and J ends were trimmed by 8 bases and 0 bases, with 14 bases remaining between them. Here the CDR3 DNA reads TGTGCCAGCTCCATTGGCCGCGCTAGCAATCAGCCCCAGCATTTT. This encodes CASSIGRASNQPQHF.

This clonotype was counted between two and nine times. The V and J genes are TRBV19 and TRBJ2-1; the D gene is possibly TRBD1 (6 bases). This CDR3 has 17 amino acids. The germline V gene has CDR1 LNHDA and CDR2 SQIVND (reference sequence). V was pared by 5 bases and J by 5 bases, with 22 bases between. CDR3 region: CASSPLARGLFNNEQFF. The CDR3, as DNA: TGTGCCAGTAGTCCTCTTGCCAGGGGTTTATTTAACAATGAGCAGTTCTTC. The full variable domain, with the rest looked up from reference TRBV19 and TRBJ2-1, is DGGITQSPKYLFRKEGQNVTLSCEQNLNHDAMYWYRQDPGQGLRLIYYSQIVNDFQKGDIAEGYSVSREKKESFPLTVTSAQKNPTAFYLCASSPLARGLFNNEQFFGPGTRLTVL.

Ten or more counts support this clonotype. The rearrangement uses TRBV11-3 and TRBJ2-2; no clear D. Trimming removed 6 bases at V and 0 bases at J, with 8 bases between. From germline, CDR1 is SGHNT and CDR2 YENEEA. The CDR3 spans 14 residues. CDR3: CASREGANTGELFF. CDR3 coding DNA: TGTGCCAGCAGGGAAGGAGCGAACACCGGGGAGCTGTTTTTT. The whole variable domain, remainder taken from reference TRBV11-3 and TRBJ2-2, is EAGVVQSPRYKIIEKKQPVAFWCNPISGHNTLYWYLQNLGQGPELLIRYENEEAVDDSQLPKDRFSAERLKGVDSTLKIQPAELGDSAVYLCASREGANTGELFFGEGSRLTVL.

This clonotype was recorded many times. The chain recombines TRBV3-1 with TRBJ1-3, with no clear D. Germline-derived CDR1 and CDR2 are LGHDT and YNNKEL (reference sequence). With 4 bases removed from V and 1 base from J, the gap between germline ends came to 11 bases. The CDR3 consists of 15 residues. The CDR3 protein is CASSRLVGSGNTIYF. The CDR3 bases are TGTGCCAGCAGCCGTCTAGTGGGGTCTGGAAACACCATATATTTT. The variable domain in full, completed from reference TRBV3-1 and TRBJ1-3, reads DTAVSQTPKYLVTQMGNDKSIKCEQNLGHDTMYWYKQDSKKFLKIMFSYNNKELIINETVPNRFSPKSPDKAHLNLHINSLELGDSAVYFCASSRLVGSGNTIYFGEGSWLTVV.

At least ten counts were recorded for this clonotype. V usage is TRBV20-1 and J usage is TRBJ2-1; a possible D gene is TRBD2 (6 bases). V was pared by 6 bases and J by 5 bases, with 11 bases between. CDR3 length: 12 residues. CDR1 and CDR2 (germline): DFQATT, SNEGSKA (reference sequence). The chain's CDR3 is CSAGGRNNEQFF. DNA for the CDR3: TGCAGTGCGGGGGGACGGAACAATGAGCAGTTCTTC.

Many counts were recorded for this clonotype. The CDR3 reads CASSLEGLASGEQYF. Written as DNA, the CDR3 is TGCGCCAGCAGCTTGGAGGGACTAGCGTCGGGTGAGCAGTACTTC. V and J are TRBV5-1 and TRBJ2-7, with 10 bases identical to TRBD2. CDR3 size: 15 residues. Looked up from germline, CDR1 is SGHRS and CDR2 is YFSETQ. With V trimmed by 0 bases and J by 7 bases, 7 bases remained unmatched.

This clonotype has at least ten counts. The chain uses TRBV29-1 and TRBJ2-1, with 7 bases lining up with TRBD1. The germline V gene encodes CDR1 SQVTM and CDR2 ANQGSEA. CDR3 length: 14 residues. The ends lost 6 bases at V and 6 bases at J; junction bases unmatched: 11. CDR3 region: CSVGGPPGGNEQFF. CDR3 in DNA: TGCAGCGTAGGGGGCCCCCCAGGGGGCAATGAGCAGTTCTTC.